Sequencing of this TCR beta chain was carried out in a study of T cell changes during pregnancy in multiple sclerosis. Some clones are missing from TCRdb's copy, which holds only in-frame ones; the method was immunoSEQ multiplex PCR. Here the sample spans some 31,000 clones, 89% being singletons. This TCR derives from a female donor with multiple sclerosis, enrolled in a pregnancy study. Source: CD8+ T cells from peripheral blood mononuclear cells, taken in the second trimester of pregnancy.

The CDR3 is CASSEAASAGTDTQYF. DNA of the CDR3: TGTGCCAGCAGTGAAGCGGCAAGCGCTGGCACAGATACGCAGTATTTT. This chain joins TRBV25-1 and TRBJ2-3; D is unclear. With 2 bases removed from V and 1 base from J, the gap between germline ends came to 13 bases. CDR1 is MGHDK, CDR2 SYGVNS, per germline. The CDR3 contains 16 residues.